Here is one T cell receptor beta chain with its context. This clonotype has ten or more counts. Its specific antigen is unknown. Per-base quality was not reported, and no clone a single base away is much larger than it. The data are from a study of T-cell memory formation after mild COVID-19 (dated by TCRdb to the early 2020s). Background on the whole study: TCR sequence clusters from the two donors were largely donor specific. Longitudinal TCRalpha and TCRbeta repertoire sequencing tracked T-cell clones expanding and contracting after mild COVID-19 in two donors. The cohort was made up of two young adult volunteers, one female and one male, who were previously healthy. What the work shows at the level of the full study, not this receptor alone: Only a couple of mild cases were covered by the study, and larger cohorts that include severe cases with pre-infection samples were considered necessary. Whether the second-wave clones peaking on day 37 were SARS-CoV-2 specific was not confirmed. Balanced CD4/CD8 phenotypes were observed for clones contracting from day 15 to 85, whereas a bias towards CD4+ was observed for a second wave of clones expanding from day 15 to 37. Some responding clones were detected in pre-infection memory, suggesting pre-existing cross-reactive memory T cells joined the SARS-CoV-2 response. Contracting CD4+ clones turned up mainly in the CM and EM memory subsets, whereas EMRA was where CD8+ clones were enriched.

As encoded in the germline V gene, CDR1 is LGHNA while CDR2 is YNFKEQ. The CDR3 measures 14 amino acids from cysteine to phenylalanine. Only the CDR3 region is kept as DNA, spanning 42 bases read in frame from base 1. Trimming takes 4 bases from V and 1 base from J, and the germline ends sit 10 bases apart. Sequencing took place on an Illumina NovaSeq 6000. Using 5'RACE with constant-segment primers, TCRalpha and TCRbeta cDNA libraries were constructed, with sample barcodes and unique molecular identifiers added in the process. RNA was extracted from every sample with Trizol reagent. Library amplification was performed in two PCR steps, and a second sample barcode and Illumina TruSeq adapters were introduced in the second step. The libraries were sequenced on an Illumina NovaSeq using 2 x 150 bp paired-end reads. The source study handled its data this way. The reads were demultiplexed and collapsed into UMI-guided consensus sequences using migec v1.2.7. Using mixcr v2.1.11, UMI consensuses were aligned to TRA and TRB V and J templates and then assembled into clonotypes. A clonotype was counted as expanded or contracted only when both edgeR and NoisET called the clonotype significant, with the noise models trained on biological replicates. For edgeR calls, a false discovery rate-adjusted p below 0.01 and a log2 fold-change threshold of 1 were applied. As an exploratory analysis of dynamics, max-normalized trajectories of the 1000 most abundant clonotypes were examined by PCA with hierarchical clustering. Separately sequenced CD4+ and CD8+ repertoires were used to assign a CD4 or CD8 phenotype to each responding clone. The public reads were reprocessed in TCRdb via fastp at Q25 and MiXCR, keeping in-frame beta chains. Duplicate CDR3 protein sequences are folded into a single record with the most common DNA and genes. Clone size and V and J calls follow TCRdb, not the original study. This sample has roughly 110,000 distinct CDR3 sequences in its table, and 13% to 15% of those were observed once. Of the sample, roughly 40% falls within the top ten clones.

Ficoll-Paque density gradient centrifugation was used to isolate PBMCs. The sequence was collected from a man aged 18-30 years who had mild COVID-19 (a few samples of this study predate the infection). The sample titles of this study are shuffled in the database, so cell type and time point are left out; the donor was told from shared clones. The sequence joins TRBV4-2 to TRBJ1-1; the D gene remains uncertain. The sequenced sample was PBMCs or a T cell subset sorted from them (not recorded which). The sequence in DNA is TGTGCCAGCAGCCTTACCGGGTCGAACACTGAAGCTTTCTTT. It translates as CASSLTGSNTEAFF.